A selection of T cell receptor beta chains follows, all from one sample in a study of sequential checkpoint blockade in melanoma. The data were produced by immunoSEQ multiplex PCR, yet TCRdb's version contains in-frame clones alone and is incomplete. The sample has 9,500 to 15,000 clones, approximately 83% seen once. The sequenced sample was CD8+ T cells sorted from blood (inferred from file names), obtained from a patient given nivolumab and ipilimumab in sequence. Source of these receptors: a human donor with melanoma. Each CDR3 is given without its conserved first and last residue.

CDR3	J	V
ASSQDGSLSGNTIY	TRBJ1-3	TRBV4-2
ASSYSGGLGNEQF	TRBJ2-1	TRBV6-5
ATSSTQGAVYEKLF	TRBJ1-4	TRBV15
ASSFSGLDTEAF	TRBJ1-1	TRBV28
SVEDQNTEAF	TRBJ1-1	TRBV29-1
ASSPNLDRNYEQY	TRBJ2-7	TRBV4-1
ASSSPPSGQGYNEQF	TRBJ2-1	TRBV5-6
AWSGDYYNEQF	TRBJ2-1	TRBV30
ASSVEYTPYEQY	TRBJ2-7	TRBV9
ASSVFPSGINNEQF	TRBJ2-1	TRBV2
ASSSTGGNGEKLF	TRBJ1-4	TRBV7-9
ASEGTGEKYEQY	TRBJ2-7	TRBV6-6
ASSLYGQETQY	TRBJ2-5	TRBV28
ASSPGQGLGEQY	TRBJ2-7	TRBV4-1
AATGGETYGNTGELF	TRBJ2-2	TRBV10-3
ASSQGQGAGETEAF	TRBJ1-1	TRBV4-1
ASSTLTGMSEQY	TRBJ2-7	TRBV27
ASSDTMETDTQY	TRBJ2-3	TRBV6-4